What follows are 23 T cell receptor beta chains derived from one specimen sequenced in a study of blood T cell repertoires in COVID-19. Sequenced by immunoSEQ multiplex PCR; TCRdb stores in-frame clones only, minus some. The profile shows around 260,000 clones, roughly 84% of them singletons. Sequencing input: peripheral blood. These receptors came from a human donor with COVID-19, enrolled during active disease. The donor label of this sample is uncertain.

The chain carries TRBV5-1 and TRBJ1-3, with D perhaps TRBD1 (6 bases). Per the germline V gene, CDR1 is SGHRS and CDR2 is YFSETQ. Trimming removed 4 bases at V and 0 bases at J, with 8 bases between. The CDR3 loop spans 14 amino acids. The CDR3 bases are TGCGCCAGCAGCGAAGGGGGCTCTGGAAACACCATATATTTT. Protein product: CASSEGGSGNTIYF. The whole variable domain, remainder taken from reference TRBV5-1 and TRBJ1-3, is KAGVTQTPRYLIKTRGQQVTLSCSPISGHRSVSWYQQTPGQGLQFLFEYFSETQRNKGNFPGRFSGRQFSNSRSEMNVSTLELGDSALYLCASSEGGSGNTIYFGEGSWLTVV.

In its sample, this clone was seen once. The chain recombines TRBV7-8 with TRBJ1-5, with a weak D call TRBD1 (6 bases). The germline V and J ends were trimmed by 3 bases and 6 bases, with 9 bases remaining between them. There are 13 residues in the CDR3. Germline V gives CDR1 SGHVS, CDR2 FQNEAQ. The CDR3 DNA follows: TGTGCCAGCAGCTTCCTCAGGGGTCAGCCCCAGCATTTT. Encoded protein: CASSFLRGQPQHF.

J is TRBJ1-3 and V is TRBV12-3 or TRBV12-4; TRBD1 is a possible D gene (6 bases). This CDR3 has 13 residues. Trimming cost V 3 bases and J 6 bases, with 9 bases left between them. CDR3 in DNA: TGTGCCAGCAGTTTCGACAGGCCAAACACCATATATTTT. As protein: CASSFDRPNTIYF.

This chain links TRBV11-1 with TRBJ2-7; D not certain. Trimming took 4 bases from V and 4 from J, leaving 20 bases between them. Germline V gene data show CDR1 as SGHAT and CDR2 as FQDESV (reference sequence). This CDR3 contains 16 residues. The CDR3 DNA reads TGTGCCAGCAGCTCGACCCGCGGCGTCATCCCGTACGAGCAGTACTTC. It specifies CASSSTRGVIPYEQYF.

The chain employs TRBV29-1 and TRBJ2-7; D is perhaps TRBD2 (6 bases). The germline V gene has CDR1 SQVTM and CDR2 ANQGSEA. Trimming removed 4 bases at V and 0 bases at J, with 13 bases between. This CDR3 spans 14 amino acids. DNA for the CDR3: TGCAGCGTTGGCGGGACTTCCTACTCCTACGAGCAGTACTTC. It codes for CSVGGTSYSYEQYF.

The rearrangement links TRBV3-1 (or the pseudogene TRBV3-2) to TRBJ1-1; a weak D match, TRBD1 (6 bases). Germline V gives CDR1 LGHDT, CDR2 YNNKEL (reference sequence). V was cut by 0 bases and J by 6 bases, with 11 bases left in between. The CDR3 runs 14 residues. CDR3 DNA: TGTGCCAGCAGCCAAGAGGCGGCAGGGGCTGAAGCTTTCTTT. Its translation: CASSQEAAGAEAFF.

The rearrangement links TRBV5-1 to TRBJ1-3, with 7 bases aligning to TRBD1. Trimming took 1 base from V and 7 from J; bases not matched to a gene: 5. In germline, CDR1 is SGHRS, CDR2 YFSETQ. This CDR3 region has 14 residues. The CDR3 loop reads CASSLTGAENTIYF. The CDR3 DNA follows: TGCGCCAGCAGCTTGACAGGGGCGGAGAACACCATATATTTT.

This chain uses TRBV5-5 with TRBJ1-5; the D gene is possibly TRBD1 (5 bases). Trimming shortened V by 1 base and J by 3 bases, and 8 bases separated the two germline ends. CDR3 length equals 14 residues. Germline V gives CDR1 SGHKS, CDR2 YYEKEE (reference sequence). In DNA, the CDR3 is TGTGCCAGCAGCTTGCAACAGGCCAATCAGCCCCAGCATTTT. This sequence encodes CASSLQQANQPQHF.

A few counts support this clone. The CDR3 region has the DNA TGCAGTGTCGCGTTCCGTGGCTACACCTTC. Amino acids: CSVAFRGYTF. The chain couples TRBV20-1 to TRBJ1-2; D not certain. Germline V gene data show CDR1 as DFQATT and CDR2 as SNEGSKA (reference sequence). V lost 7 bases, J lost 7 bases, and 10 bases lay in between. This CDR3 is built from 10 residues.

The J gene is TRBJ2-7, the V gene TRBV13; 8 nucleotides agree with TRBD1. The V gene end was trimmed by 4 bases and the J gene end by 0 bases; junction bases not matched to a gene: 5. CDR1 is PRHDT, CDR2 FYEKMQ, per germline (reference sequence). The CDR3 is 15 residues long. Here the CDR3 DNA reads TGTGCCAGCAGCTCGGGACAGGTTGACTCCTACGAGCAGTACTTC. Translating it yields CASSSGQVDSYEQYF.

The chain employs TRBV6-2 or TRBV6-3 and TRBJ1-2; D perhaps matches TRBD1 (6 bases). This CDR3 contains 15 residues. From germline, CDR1 is MNHEY and CDR2 SVGEGT. Deletions cut 2 bases from V and 6 bases from J, with 16 bases between. The CDR3 loop is CASSYVGGRNDGYTF. For the CDR3, the DNA is TGTGCCAGCAGTTACGTCGGGGGGCGCAACGATGGCTACACCTTC.

The chain combines TRBV6-5 with TRBJ1-2, with 7 bases aligning to TRBD1. The CDR3 runs 15 residues. The germline CDR1 and CDR2 sequences are MNHEY and SVGAGI. Trimming at V came to 5 bases and at J to 5 bases, leaving 11 bases not matched to a gene. DNA of the CDR3: TGTGCCAGCAGTAAATCCACAGGGGATTTATATGGCTACACCTTC. Translating gives CASSKSTGDLYGYTF.

This clone was seen more than once but under ten times. The genes are TRBV28 and TRBJ1-2; 8 bases map to TRBD1. CDR1 and CDR2 from the germline V gene are MDHEN and SYDVKM. This CDR3 has 15 amino acids. J lost 4 bases, V lost 2 bases, and 6 bases had no gene match. CDR3 in DNA: TGTGCCAGCAGTTTAATGGCAGGGGGCGTCTATGGCTACACCTTC. As protein: CASSLMAGGVYGYTF.

This rearrangement joins TRBV28 to TRBJ1-3; 10 bases line up with TRBD1. The germline V gene encodes CDR1 MDHEN and CDR2 SYDVKM. The CDR3 spans 13 residues. J was trimmed by 7 bases and V by 8 bases; bases with no gene match: 5. The CDR3 DNA reads TGTGCCAGCTTCCGGGACAGGGGTAACACCATATATTTT. Amino acid sequence: CASFRDRGNTIYF.

V and J are TRBV3-1 (or the pseudogene TRBV3-2) and TRBJ2-5; D gene unclear. This CDR3 contains 11 residues. Trimming removed 2 bases at V and 9 bases at J, with 7 bases between. Germline CDR1 reads LGHDT; CDR2 reads YNNKEL (reference sequence). As DNA, the CDR3 is TGTGCCAGCAGCCAAATCCAGGCCCAGTACTTC. This translates into CASSQIQAQYF.

CDR3 nucleotides: TGTGCCAGCAGCCCAAAACACCACACCGGGGAGCTGTTTTTT. It encodes CASSPKHHTGELFF. The rearrangement links TRBV6-2 or TRBV6-3 to TRBJ2-2; unclear D gene. Deletions cut 6 bases from V and 3 bases from J, with 11 bases between. This CDR3 has 14 amino acids. Germline values: CDR1 MNHEY, CDR2 SVGEGT.

The J gene is TRBJ1-6, the V gene TRBV5-1, with 7 bases fitting TRBD1. V lost 1 base and J lost 7; bases outside the gene matches: 8. The CDR3 extends over 16 amino acids. Germline V CDR1 and CDR2: SGHRS, YFSETQ. The CDR3 loop reads CASSLTGDGGNSPLHF. DNA of the CDR3: TGCGCCAGCAGCTTGACAGGGGATGGCGGGAATTCACCCCTCCACTTT.

The V call is TRBV7-2, the J call TRBJ1-2, with 9 bases that match TRBD1. The CDR3 spans 13 residues. V was clipped by 5 bases and J by 8 bases; unmatched bases: 6. Germline-derived CDR1 and CDR2 are SGHTA and FQGNSA. CDR3 sequence reads: CASSPHRGQGYTF. CDR3 coding DNA: TGTGCCAGCAGCCCCCACAGGGGGCAGGGCTACACCTTC.

V is TRBV5-6 and J is TRBJ2-1, with TRBD2 matching over 11 bases. Trimming took 4 bases from V and 4 from J; bases not matched to a gene: 7. CDR1 and CDR2 from the germline V gene are SGHDT and YYEEEE. The CDR3 has 16 residues. This CDR3 is CASSDGTSGYYNEQFF. Written as DNA, the CDR3 is TGTGCCAGCAGCGACGGGACTAGCGGATATTACAATGAGCAGTTCTTC.

This clone was detected once. The chain is built from TRBV30 and TRBJ1-5; a weak D match, TRBD1 (5 bases). The CDR3 consists of 13 residues. The germline V and J ends were trimmed by 1 base and 1 base, with 5 bases remaining between them. Germline loops: CDR1 GTSNPN, CDR2 SVGIG (reference sequence). The CDR3 DNA reads TGTGCCTGGAGTGGACAGAGCAATCAGCCCCAGCATTTT. This gives the protein CAWSGQSNQPQHF.

This clone was counted a single time. The chain is built from TRBV10-2 and TRBJ1-2, with D perhaps TRBD1 (6 bases). The CDR3 sequence is 13 residues long. V was cut by 1 base and J by 3 bases, with 6 bases left in between. Germline CDR1 WSHSY, CDR2 SAAADI. As DNA, the CDR3 is TGCGCCAGCAGTGAGTACAGGGACTATGGCTACACCTTC. It codes for CASSEYRDYGYTF.

The chain carries TRBV7-2 and TRBJ2-3, with 10 bases fitting TRBD1. Unmatched junction bases numbered 6, after V lost 5 bases and J lost 4 bases. Germline-derived CDR1 and CDR2 are SGHTA and FQGNSA. The CDR3 length is 15 residues. CDR3 coding DNA: TGTGCCAGCAGCCCAGACAGGGGGCCTGCAGATACGCAGTATTTT. Its translation: CASSPDRGPADTQYF.

The chain couples TRBV9 to TRBJ1-1, with a weak D call TRBD1 (6 bases). CDR1 and CDR2 from the germline V gene are SGDLS and YYNGEE. The CDR3 covers 15 residues. Trimming left V 3 bases short and J 1 base short, with 13 bases between. DNA of the CDR3: TGTGCCAGCAGCGCGAGCGGACAGCCGAACACTGAAGCTTTCTTT. Translating it yields CASSASGQPNTEAFF.